This T cell receptor (beta chain) was sequenced in a study of graft-versus-host responses after intestinal transplantation (dated by TCRdb to about 2021). With respect to the entire study: Recipients received multivisceral, liver-intestinal, or isolated intestinal transplants. Anti-thymocyte globulin induction was given to all recipients, followed by maintenance tacrolimus and steroids for two to three years. After intestinal transplantation, graft-versus-host and host-versus-graft alloreactive T cell clones in the graft, circulation and bone marrow were tracked using bulk TCR-beta CDR3 sequencing. Alloreactive clones were identified by sequencing pre-transplant mixed lymphocyte reaction products and comparing these products with unstimulated pre-transplant donor and recipient T cells. The cohort enrolled 20 to 25 intestinal transplant recipients including one retransplant, and 3 patients lacking pretransplant specimens were excluded. Donor T cell macrochimerism was defined as a peak of at least 4% donor T cells among recipient peripheral blood mononuclear cells. Samples from a few later patients were sequenced in-house on an Illumina MiSeq with MiXCR processing rather than by the commercial service.

The sample's time point, from its label and the paper: cells obtained before transplantation from donor or recipient. CD3+CD4+ and CD3+CD8+ populations were FACS-sorted from unstimulated pre-transplant donor and recipient cells taken from spleen or lymph nodes. Study-wide conclusions, independent of this receptor: Patients with donor T cell macrochimerism had high GvH to HvG T cell clonal ratios in their allografts. The relatively low number and heterogeneity of intestinal transplant patients limited the conclusions. GvH clones turned up in recipient bone marrow, with some appearing earlier in ileal mucosa or blood, a pattern consistent with an intestinal mucosal origin. Early after transplant, peak levels of circulating GvH clones were associated with declines in HvG clones.

To note about this clone: The clone's antigen remains unknown. No base qualities exist here, and no much larger clone lies one base off it.

Receptors were amplified or captured by the immunoSEQ multiplex PCR assay. For most patients, genomic DNA was isolated with the Qiagen DNeasy Blood and Tissue Kit and shipped frozen to Adaptive Biotechnologies for TCR sequencing. Adaptive Biotechnologies carried out high-throughput TCR-beta CDR3 sequencing of genomic DNA for most patients. On the authors' methods: TCR sequencing data were retrieved from Adaptive's ImmunoSEQ software for some 17 patients, whereas a few other patients were processed with MiXCR and VDJtools. To correct CD4 versus CD8 sorting errors, sequences present in both subsets at a frequency ratio below 5:1 were removed. Because the origin of CDR3 nucleotide sequences shared between donor and recipient could not be assigned, those sequences were removed. Alloreactive clones required at least 2-fold expansion over unstimulated cells and minimum CFSE-low frequency of 0.002% (template counts) or 0.001% (read counts). Clones detected in sequenced pre-transplant spleen, lymph node, or MLR CFSE-low populations of the donor or recipient were defined as mappable. Cumulative frequency of alloreactive clones was calculated as a percentage of all sequences weighted by copy number. This is the immuneACCESS table as TCRdb keeps it, with only in-frame sequences that have V and J called. A part of the clones is gone; compared with another copy, unresolved V genes explain less than half, and the rest is unexplained. V, J and clone size were drawn from that table, and D and trimming were deduced from the DNA. Present in this sample are 80,000 to 90,000 clones, roughly nine tenths of which were seen just once. The ten largest clonotypes hold around 0.1% of the sample.

Per the germline V gene (reference sequence), MNHEY is the CDR1 and SMNVEV is the CDR2. V is clipped by 6 bases and J by 3 bases, and the sequence between their germline boundaries is 12 bases long. The CDR3 starts with the cysteine, ends with the phenylalanine, and has 15 residues. Only the CDR3 part of the read is kept: 45 bases, read in frame from the first base. The source was unstimulated CD4+ T cells sorted from spleen or lymph node cells, collected before intestinal transplant. The chain is made from TRBV27 and TRBJ1-6, with a tentative D gene TRBD1 over 6 matching bases. The receptor was isolated from a human donor who received an intestinal transplant. The DNA reads TGTGCCAGCAGCCCCACAGGGTACTATAATTCACCCCTCCACTTT. Its product reads: CASSPTGYYNSPLHF.